Below are 11 T cell receptor beta chains sequenced from a single sample in a study of memory CD4+ T cells and cytomegalovirus serostatus. The sort gate was single viable CD3+CD4+CD8-CD45RO+ cells for memory CD4+ T cells. Repertoires were generated with immunoSEQ multiplex PCR, while TCRdb's copy carries only in-frame clones and drops some. The repertoire has over 45,000 clones, approximately 86% of them found once; the top ten carry 0.5%. Sequencing input: memory CD4+ T cells from blood. These receptors came from an adult in good health and CMV-seronegative. Some clones in this sample may be carry-over from other donors' samples.

The chain employs TRBV28 and TRBJ2-3; D remains ambiguous. The length of the CDR3 is 13 residues. The V gene's germline CDR1 is MDHEN and CDR2 SYDVKM. The V and J ends lost 8 bases and 1 base respectively, with 10 bases between them. As DNA, the CDR3 is TGTGCCAGCTTCGAAGCAGGCACAGATACGCAGTATTTT. It yields the protein CASFEAGTDTQYF.

This sequence joins TRBV15 and TRBJ2-7; D is undetermined. Germline loops: CDR1 LNHNV, CDR2 YYDKDF (reference sequence). The CDR3 consists of 15 residues. The ends were cut back, 1 base at V and 5 bases at J, with 15 bases in the middle. DNA for the CDR3: TGTGCCACCAGCAGAGGCCCTTTAGACTTGAACGAGCAGTACTTC. The encoded protein is CATSRGPLDLNEQYF.

The chain combines TRBV5-4 with TRBJ2-3, with TRBD2 matching over 11 bases. This CDR3 region has 15 residues. V gave up 1 base and J gave up 6 bases; unmatched junction bases: 4. CDR1 and CDR2 (germline): SGHNT, YYREEE (reference sequence). Written as DNA, the CDR3 is TGTGCCAGCAGCTTGTGGCTAGCGGGAGGCGATACGCAGTATTTT. Translated: CASSLWLAGGDTQYF.

The rearrangement links TRBV6-1 to TRBJ2-7, with D possibly being TRBD1 or TRBD2 (5 bases each). Germline V gene data show CDR1 as MNHNS and CDR2 as SASEGT. This CDR3 contains 14 residues. V was shortened by 4 bases and J by 0 bases, with 10 bases between the two germline ends. In DNA, the CDR3 is TGTGCCAGCAGTGCTGGGGGAAGCTCCTACGAGCAGTACTTC. Its translation: CASSAGGSSYEQYF.

The chain employs TRBV5-1 and TRBJ2-1, with D unclear. V lost 4 bases, J lost 7 bases, and 12 bases lay in between. The CDR3 has 13 amino acids. Germline V CDR1 and CDR2: SGHRS, YFSETQ. The CDR3 DNA reads as TGCGCCAGCAGCGCGTATTTGGGAAATGAGCAGTTCTTC. Translation: CASSAYLGNEQFF.

The gene calls are TRBV28 and TRBJ2-1; D remains ambiguous. V was trimmed by 4 bases and J by 6 bases, leaving 7 bases between them. CDR3 length: 12 amino acids. The germline gives CDR1 MDHEN, CDR2 SYDVKM. The CDR3 DNA sequence: TGTGCCAGCAGTTCTCCCTCCAATGAGCAGTTCTTC. Residues: CASSSPSNEQFF.

V is TRBV18 and J is TRBJ1-1; TRBD1 is a possible D gene (6 bases). The CDR3 runs to 14 residues. The V gene lost 4 bases and the J gene lost 1 base, with 10 bases spanning the gap. Germline V CDR1 and CDR2: KGHSH, LQKENI. CDR3 DNA sequence: TGTGCCAGCTCACTAGGACAGAGGAACACTGAAGCTTTCTTT. Its protein product is CASSLGQRNTEAFF.

The chain combines TRBV30 with TRBJ1-3, with D tentatively TRBD1 (6 bases). CDR3 length: 16 amino acids. V was trimmed by 1 base and J by 0 bases, leaving 13 bases between them. Germline CDR1 GTSNPN, CDR2 SVGIG (reference sequence). The CDR3 DNA is TGTGCCTGGAGTGAGGGACACCGGGGCTCTGGAAACACCATATATTTT. Translation: CAWSEGHRGSGNTIYF.

The chain links TRBV7-9 to TRBJ2-1; 7 nucleotides match TRBD2. The CDR3 contains 15 residues. Per the germline V gene, CDR1 is SEHNR and CDR2 is FQNEAQ (reference sequence). Trimming cost V 2 bases and J 8 bases; bases outside gene matches: 9. CDR3 bases: TGTGCCAGCAGCTTATCCGGGGGGTCGATGTATGAGCAGTTCTTC. It encodes CASSLSGGSMYEQFF.

The CDR3 DNA reads as TGTGCCAGCAGTGCCCTGAGGGAGCAGTACTTC. Translated, it gives CASSALREQYF. The V and J genes are TRBV2 and TRBJ2-7; D remains ambiguous. CDR1 SNHLY and CDR2 FYNNEI come from the germline V gene. The CDR3 loop spans 11 amino acids. Trimming removed 4 bases from V and 7 bases from J, with 8 bases in between. Full variable domain (rest looked up from reference TRBV2 and TRBJ2-7): EPEVTQTPSHQVTQMGQEVILRCVPISNHLYFYWYRQILGQKVEFLVSFYNNEISEKSEIFDDQFSVERPDGSNFTLKIRSTKLEDSAMYFCASSALREQYFGPGTRLTVT.

V and J are TRBV28 and TRBJ2-3; D unclear. Germline CDR1 and CDR2: MDHEN and SYDVKM. V was trimmed by 5 bases and J by 3 bases, leaving 12 bases between them. This CDR3 spans 14 amino acids. The CDR3 loop is CASSPSYGTDTQYF. The DNA for the CDR3 is TGTGCCAGCAGTCCCTCTTACGGGACAGATACGCAGTATTTT.